The 21 T cell receptor beta chains presented below share a single source sample, sequenced in a study of blood T cell repertoires in COVID-19 (dated by TCRdb to the early 2020s). Receptor libraries were prepared by the immunoSEQ multiplex PCR assay. Not all clones reach the TCRdb copy of this immuneACCESS table, which keeps in-frame sequences only. Checked studies attribute under half of the gap to unresolved V genes and leave the rest unexplained. In this sample the table shows roughly 360,000 clones, roughly four fifths of which occur a single time. About 5% of the sample comes from the top ten. The sample consisted of PBMCs or T cells enriched from blood (not recorded which). The receptors derive from a woman aged 50 to 60 who had recovered from COVID-19.

This clone showed up just a few times. The V and J genes are TRBV19 and TRBJ1-2; 9 nucleotides agree with TRBD1. The germline V gene encodes CDR1 LNHDA and CDR2 SQIVND (reference sequence). The CDR3 covers 15 residues. Trimming took 7 bases from V and 4 from J; bases not matched to a gene: 10. This CDR3 is CASTIQGAGFYGYTF. DNA for the CDR3: TGTGCCAGTACCATACAGGGGGCGGGGTTCTATGGCTACACCTTC.

The chain carries TRBV7-3 and TRBJ2-2, with TRBD2 as a possible D gene (5 bases). In germline, CDR1 is SGHTA, CDR2 FQGTGA. Deletions cut 4 bases from V and 3 bases from J, with 12 bases between. There are 15 residues in the CDR3. CDR3 sequence reads: CASSSEGLDTGELFF. The DNA of the CDR3 is TGTGCCAGCAGCTCCGAGGGCCTCGACACCGGGGAGCTGTTTTTT.

This clone was observed a handful of times. V is TRBV12-3 or TRBV12-4 and J is TRBJ1-1; D uncertain. This CDR3 has 12 residues. V lost 1 base and J 9 bases, leaving 9 bases between the germline ends. This chain's CDR3 is CASSLGGNQAFF. The CDR3 DNA is TGTGCCAGCAGTTTAGGTGGCAACCAAGCTTTCTTT.

Here the CDR3 reads CASSYSNYGEKLFF. In DNA form, the CDR3 reads TGTGCCAGCAGTTACAGTAACTACGGTGAAAAACTGTTTTTT. V and J are TRBV6-5 and TRBJ1-4; no firm D call. The CDR3 loop spans 14 amino acids. The V and J ends lost 2 bases and 7 bases respectively, with 11 bases between them. The V gene's germline CDR1 is MNHEY and CDR2 SVGAGI.

The CDR3 is CASRWTAQETQYF. The CDR3 DNA is TGTGCCAGCAGATGGACAGCGCAAGAGACCCAGTACTTC. This chain joins TRBV6-5 and TRBJ2-5, with a tentative D call TRBD1 (6 bases). The germline V gene has CDR1 MNHEY and CDR2 SVGAGI. V lost 6 bases, J lost 2 bases, and 10 bases lay in between. The CDR3 length is 13 residues.

This chain connects TRBV20-1 to TRBJ2-2; maybe TRBD1 (6 bases). The CDR3 has 14 amino acids. The V gene lost 3 bases and the J gene lost 5 bases, with 13 bases spanning the gap. CDR1 is DFQATT, CDR2 SNEGSKA, per germline (reference sequence). This CDR3 reads CSASRLGGTGELFF. CDR3 nucleotides: TGCAGTGCTAGTCGGTTAGGGGGAACCGGGGAGCTGTTTTTT.

The V gene is TRBV6-2 or TRBV6-3, the J gene TRBJ2-5; unclear D gene. V was shortened by 6 bases and J by 5 bases, with 7 bases between the two germline ends. The CDR3 runs 11 residues. Germline V CDR1 and CDR2: MNHEY, SVGEGT. Written as DNA, the CDR3 is TGTGCCAGCAGCGTCGGGGAGACCCAGTACTTC. It encodes CASSVGETQYF.

The chain couples TRBV20-1 to TRBJ2-3, with D perhaps matching TRBD1 (6 bases). CDR1 and CDR2 (germline): DFQATT, SNEGSKA (reference sequence). Deletions cut 5 bases from V and 6 bases from J, with 9 bases between. The CDR3 totals 11 residues. The CDR3 DNA follows: TGCAGTGCTGACAGGCGGGATACGCAGTATTTT. This translates into CSADRRDTQYF.

The chain couples TRBV7-2 to TRBJ1-2; D is uncertain. The CDR3 consists of 12 residues. V was cut by 3 bases and J by 7 bases, with 9 bases left in between. The V gene's germline CDR1 is SGHTA and CDR2 FQGNSA. CDR3 sequence reads: CASSFGSRGYTF. CDR3 sequence (DNA): TGTGCCAGCAGCTTTGGTAGTCGTGGCTACACCTTC.

The chain recombines TRBV3-1 (or the pseudogene TRBV3-2) with TRBJ1-2; TRBD1 agrees at 9 bases. The CDR3 runs to 17 residues. V was clipped by 1 base and J by 4 bases; unmatched bases: 10. The germline V gene encodes CDR1 LGHDT and CDR2 YNNKEL (reference sequence). In DNA, the CDR3 is TGTGCCAGCAGCCAAGGAAGCACAGGGGGCTTAAGCTATGGCTACACCTTC. It is translated as CASSQGSTGGLSYGYTF.

The V call is TRBV18, the J call TRBJ1-2, with D hard to call. The germline CDR1 and CDR2 sequences are KGHSH and LQKENI. Trimming cost V 2 bases and J 1 base, with 17 bases left between them. There are 17 residues in the CDR3. In nucleotides, the CDR3 is TGTGCCAGCTCACCAGTACCCCCGGCGGGTAATAACTATGGCTACACCTTC. As protein: CASSPVPPAGNNYGYTF.

The rearrangement links TRBV5-4 to TRBJ2-1; TRBD1 agrees at 10 bases. The CDR3 spans 16 residues. Trimming removed 1 base from V and 4 bases from J; junction bases left unmatched: 5. CDR1 and CDR2 from the germline V gene are SGHNT and YYREEE (reference sequence). The CDR3 DNA reads TGTGCCAGCAGCTTGCTTGGGGGACAGGGGTACAATGAGCAGTTCTTC. Translated: CASSLLGGQGYNEQFF.

This clone was seen a handful of times. The gene calls are TRBV7-9 and TRBJ2-5; 9 nucleotides line up with TRBD2. The CDR3 is 15 amino acids. V shed 5 bases, J shed 5 bases, and the junction held 9 bases outside the gene matches. The germline V gene encodes CDR1 SEHNR and CDR2 FQNEAQ (reference sequence). The CDR3 DNA sequence: TGTGCCAGCAGCAGATTAGCGGGAGACGGGGAGACCCAGTACTTC. Its translation is CASSRLAGDGETQYF.

The gene calls are TRBV11-3 and TRBJ1-2; TRBD1 is a possible D gene (6 bases). In germline, CDR1 is SGHNT, CDR2 YENEEA. V gave up 5 bases and J gave up 14 bases, with 18 bases separating them. This CDR3 is built from 12 residues. CDR3 DNA sequence: TGTGCCAGCAGCGGACCAGGGGTAAGGTCAACCTTC. Its protein is CASSGPGVRSTF. The full variable domain, with the rest looked up from reference TRBV11-3 and TRBJ1-2, is EAGVVQSPRYKIIEKKQPVAFWCNPISGHNTLYWYLQNLGQGPELLIRYENEEAVDDSQLPKDRFSAERLKGVDSTLKIQPAELGDSAVYLCASSGPGVRSTFGSGTRLTVV.

The chain uses TRBV30 and TRBJ1-1; TRBD1 is a possible D gene (6 bases). V lost 4 bases and J lost 1, with 10 bases in between. There are 13 residues in the CDR3. Germline V CDR1 and CDR2: GTSNPN, SVGIG (reference sequence). Here the CDR3 reads CAWNQGKNTEAFF. The DNA for the CDR3 is TGTGCCTGGAATCAGGGGAAGAACACTGAAGCTTTCTTT.

V usage is TRBV9 and J usage is TRBJ1-1, with a weak D call TRBD1 (6 bases). Germline CDR1 reads SGDLS; CDR2 reads YYNGEE. There are 15 residues in the CDR3. V was trimmed by 1 base and J by 5 bases, leaving 15 bases between them. The CDR3 region has the DNA TGTGCCAGCAGCGTAACAAACAGGGAAGGGACTGAAGCTTTCTTT. Translation: CASSVTNREGTEAFF.

The chain carries TRBV7-3 and TRBJ2-2, with D possibly being TRBD2 (6 bases). V lost 2 bases, J lost 0 bases, and 10 bases lay in between. The CDR3 sequence is 16 residues long. Per germline, CDR1 SGHTA and CDR2 FQGTGA. The CDR3 here is CASSLAGLPNTGELFF. The CDR3, as DNA: TGTGCCAGCAGCTTAGCGGGACTCCCGAACACCGGGGAGCTGTTTTTT.

A single count supports this clone. This chain uses TRBV7-2 with TRBJ2-1; 13 bases line up with TRBD2. Trimming took 10 bases from V and 0 from J; bases not matched to a gene: 6. This CDR3 spans 16 amino acids. In germline, CDR1 is SGHTA, CDR2 FQGNSA. The CDR3: CATGTSGTSSYNEQFF. CDR3 coding DNA: TGTGCCACAGGGACTAGCGGGACTAGCTCCTACAATGAGCAGTTCTTC.

The V and J genes are TRBV25-1 and TRBJ1-4; D unclear. The length of the CDR3 is 12 residues. Trimming shortened V by 8 bases and J by 12 bases, and 16 bases separated the two germline ends. Germline lookup yields CDR1 MGHDK and CDR2 SYGVNS. CDR3 loop: CASGLGGSQLFF. The CDR3 nucleotides read TGTGCCAGCGGGTTGGGCGGGAGCCAACTGTTTTTT.

This clone was observed once. J is TRBJ1-1 and V is TRBV14; D is uncertain. Germline CDR1 and CDR2: SGHDN and FVKESK. With 1 base removed from V and 11 bases from J, the gap between germline ends came to 5 bases. This CDR3 comprises 10 residues. Written as DNA, the CDR3 is TGTGCCAGCAGCCAAGTATTTGCTTTCTTT. It codes for CASSQVFAFF.

The rearrangement joins TRBV6-5 to TRBJ1-1; TRBD1 agrees at 9 bases. The CDR3 covers 14 residues. CDR1 and CDR2 from the germline V gene are MNHEY and SVGAGI. V shed 7 bases, J shed 10 bases, and the junction held 13 bases outside the gene matches. The chain's CDR3 is CASILSPDRGRAFF. CDR3 bases: TGTGCCAGCATCCTCTCCCCGGACAGGGGCAGAGCTTTCTTT.